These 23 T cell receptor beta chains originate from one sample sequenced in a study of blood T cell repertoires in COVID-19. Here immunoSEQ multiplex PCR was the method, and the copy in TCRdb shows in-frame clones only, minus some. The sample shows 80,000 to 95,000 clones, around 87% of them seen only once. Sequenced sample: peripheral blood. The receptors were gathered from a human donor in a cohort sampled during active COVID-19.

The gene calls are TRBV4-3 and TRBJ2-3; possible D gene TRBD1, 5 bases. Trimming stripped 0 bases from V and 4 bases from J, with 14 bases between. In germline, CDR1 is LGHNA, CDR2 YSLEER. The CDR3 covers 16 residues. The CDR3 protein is CASSQDTGRAADTQYF. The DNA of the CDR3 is TGCGCCAGCAGCCAAGATACCGGCAGGGCAGCAGATACGCAGTATTTT.

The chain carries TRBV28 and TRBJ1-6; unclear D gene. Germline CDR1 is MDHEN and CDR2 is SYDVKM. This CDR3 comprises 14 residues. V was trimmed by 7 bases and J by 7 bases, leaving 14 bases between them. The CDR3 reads CASNPGGRNSPLHF. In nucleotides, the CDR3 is TGTGCCAGCAACCCGGGAGGGAGGAATTCACCCCTCCACTTT.

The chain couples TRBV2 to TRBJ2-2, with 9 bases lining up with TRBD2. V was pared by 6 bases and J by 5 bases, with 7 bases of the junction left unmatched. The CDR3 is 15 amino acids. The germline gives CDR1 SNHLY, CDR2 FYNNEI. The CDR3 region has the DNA TGTGCCAGCAGGGCCGGGACTAGCAGTACCGGGGAGCTGTTTTTT. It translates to CASRAGTSSTGELFF.

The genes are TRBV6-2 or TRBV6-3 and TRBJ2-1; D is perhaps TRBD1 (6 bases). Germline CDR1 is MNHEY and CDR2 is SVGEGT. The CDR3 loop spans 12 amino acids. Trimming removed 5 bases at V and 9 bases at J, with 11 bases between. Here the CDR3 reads CASSNYRVEQFF. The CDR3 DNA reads TGTGCCAGCAGTAATTACAGGGTTGAGCAGTTCTTC.

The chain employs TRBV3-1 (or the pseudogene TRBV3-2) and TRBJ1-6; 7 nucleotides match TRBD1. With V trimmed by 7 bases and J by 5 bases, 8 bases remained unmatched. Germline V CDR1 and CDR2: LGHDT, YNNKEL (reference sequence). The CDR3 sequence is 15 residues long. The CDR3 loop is CASKKDRVNNSPLHF. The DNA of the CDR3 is TGTGCCAGCAAGAAAGACAGGGTGAATAATTCACCCCTCCACTTT.

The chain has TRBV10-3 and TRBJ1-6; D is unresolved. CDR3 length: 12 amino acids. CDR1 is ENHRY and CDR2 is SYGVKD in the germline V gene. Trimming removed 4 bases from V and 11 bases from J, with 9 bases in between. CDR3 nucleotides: TGTGCCATCAGTGGCGTGAGGGCACCCCTCCACTTT. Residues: CAISGVRAPLHF.

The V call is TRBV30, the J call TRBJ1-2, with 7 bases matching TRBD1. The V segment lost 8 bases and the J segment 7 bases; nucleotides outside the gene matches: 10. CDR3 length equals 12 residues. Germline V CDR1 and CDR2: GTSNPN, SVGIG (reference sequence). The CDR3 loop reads CAGHRGDGGYTF. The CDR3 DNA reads TGTGCCGGCCACAGGGGTGATGGTGGCTACACCTTC.

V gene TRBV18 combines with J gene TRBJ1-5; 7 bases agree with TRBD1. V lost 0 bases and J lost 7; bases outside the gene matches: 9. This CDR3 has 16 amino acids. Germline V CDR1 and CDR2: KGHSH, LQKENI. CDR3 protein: CASSPPTGPGGQPQHF. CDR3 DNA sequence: TGTGCCAGCTCACCACCGACAGGGCCGGGGGGGCAGCCCCAGCATTTT.

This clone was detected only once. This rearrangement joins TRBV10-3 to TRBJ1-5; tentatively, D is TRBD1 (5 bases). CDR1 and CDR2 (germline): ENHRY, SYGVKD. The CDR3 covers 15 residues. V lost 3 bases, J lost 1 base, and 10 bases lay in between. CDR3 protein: CAISDSGGSNQPQHF. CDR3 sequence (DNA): TGTGCCATCAGTGATTCGGGGGGGAGCAATCAGCCCCAGCATTTT.

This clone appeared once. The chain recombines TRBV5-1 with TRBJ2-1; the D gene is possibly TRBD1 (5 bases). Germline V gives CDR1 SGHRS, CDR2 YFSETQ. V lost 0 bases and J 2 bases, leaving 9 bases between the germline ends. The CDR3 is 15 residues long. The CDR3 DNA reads TGCGCCAGCAGCTTGGATGGGGCGGCCTACAATGAGCAGTTCTTC. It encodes CASSLDGAAYNEQFF.

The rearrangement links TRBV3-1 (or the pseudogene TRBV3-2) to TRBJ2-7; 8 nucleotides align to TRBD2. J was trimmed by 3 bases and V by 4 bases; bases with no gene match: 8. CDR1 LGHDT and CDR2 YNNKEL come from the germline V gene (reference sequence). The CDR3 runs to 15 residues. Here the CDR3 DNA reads TGTGCCAGCAGCCTTTTTAGCGGGGTCGGCTACGAGCAGTACTTC. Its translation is CASSLFSGVGYEQYF.

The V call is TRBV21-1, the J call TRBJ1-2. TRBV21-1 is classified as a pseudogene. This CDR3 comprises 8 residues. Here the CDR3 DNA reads TGTGCCAGCAGATCGTACACCTTC. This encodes CASRSYTF.

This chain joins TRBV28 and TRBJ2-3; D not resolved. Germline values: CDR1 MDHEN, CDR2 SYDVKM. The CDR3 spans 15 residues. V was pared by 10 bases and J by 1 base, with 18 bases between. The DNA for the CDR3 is TGTGCCATCAAGAGTTCTGAGTTGCGCACAGATACGCAGTATTTT. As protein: CAIKSSELRTDTQYF.

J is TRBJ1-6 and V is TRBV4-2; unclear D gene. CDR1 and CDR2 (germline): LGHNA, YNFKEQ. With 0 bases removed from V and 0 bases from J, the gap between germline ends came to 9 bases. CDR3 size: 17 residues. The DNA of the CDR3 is TGTGCCAGCAGCCAAGAATTCCAGGCCTCCTATAATTCACCCCTCCACTTT. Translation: CASSQEFQASYNSPLHF.

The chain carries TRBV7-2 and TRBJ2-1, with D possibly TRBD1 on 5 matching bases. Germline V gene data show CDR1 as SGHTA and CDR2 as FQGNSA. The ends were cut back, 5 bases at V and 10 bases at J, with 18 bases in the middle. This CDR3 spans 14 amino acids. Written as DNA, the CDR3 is TGTGCCAGCAGCATAACGCAGGGTGGCAGGGAGCAGTTCTTC. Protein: CASSITQGGREQFF.

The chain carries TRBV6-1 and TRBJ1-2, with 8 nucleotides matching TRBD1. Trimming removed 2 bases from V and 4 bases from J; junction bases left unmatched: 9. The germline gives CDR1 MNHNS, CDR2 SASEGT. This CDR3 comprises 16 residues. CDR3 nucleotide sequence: TGTGCCAGCAGTGAAACGGACAGGGTCACCATCTATGGCTACACCTTC. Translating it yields CASSETDRVTIYGYTF.

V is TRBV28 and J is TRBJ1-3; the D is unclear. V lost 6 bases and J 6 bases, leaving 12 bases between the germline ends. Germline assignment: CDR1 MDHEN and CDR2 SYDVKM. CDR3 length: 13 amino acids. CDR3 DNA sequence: TGTGCCAGCAGGCTCGTTAGACTAAACACCATATATTTT. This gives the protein CASRLVRLNTIYF.

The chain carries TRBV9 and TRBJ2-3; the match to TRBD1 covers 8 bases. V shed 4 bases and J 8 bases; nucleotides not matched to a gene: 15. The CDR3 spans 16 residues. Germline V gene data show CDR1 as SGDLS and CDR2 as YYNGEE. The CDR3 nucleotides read TGTGCCAGCAGCATCCCGGGACAGGACTCGCCAGGTACGCAGTATTTT. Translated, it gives CASSIPGQDSPGTQYF.

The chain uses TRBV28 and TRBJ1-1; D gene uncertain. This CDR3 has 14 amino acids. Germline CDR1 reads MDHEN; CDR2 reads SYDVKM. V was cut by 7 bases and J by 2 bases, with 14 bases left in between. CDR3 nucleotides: TGTGCCAGCAAGACTCGCGGGGATAACACTGAAGCTTTCTTT. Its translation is CASKTRGDNTEAFF.

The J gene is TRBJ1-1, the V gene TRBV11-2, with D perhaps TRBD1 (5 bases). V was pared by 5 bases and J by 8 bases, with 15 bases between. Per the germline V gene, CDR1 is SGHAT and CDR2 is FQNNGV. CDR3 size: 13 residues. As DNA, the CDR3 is TGTGCCAGCAGCCCCCGGAGGGACCTCGAAGCTTTCTTT. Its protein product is CASSPRRDLEAFF.

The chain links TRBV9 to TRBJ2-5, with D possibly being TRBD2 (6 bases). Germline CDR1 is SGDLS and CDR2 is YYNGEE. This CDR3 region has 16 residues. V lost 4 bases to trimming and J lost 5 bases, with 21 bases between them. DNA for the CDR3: TGTGCCAGCAGCCCCGCGGGGCAGGTCCGGGCGGAGACCCAGTACTTC. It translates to CASSPAGQVRAETQYF.

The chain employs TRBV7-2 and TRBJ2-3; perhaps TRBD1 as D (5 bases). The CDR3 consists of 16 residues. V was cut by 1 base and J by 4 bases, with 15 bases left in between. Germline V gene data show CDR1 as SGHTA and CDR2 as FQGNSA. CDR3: CASSLVGAGMADTQYF. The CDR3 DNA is TGTGCCAGCAGCTTAGTAGGGGCAGGGATGGCAGATACGCAGTATTTT.

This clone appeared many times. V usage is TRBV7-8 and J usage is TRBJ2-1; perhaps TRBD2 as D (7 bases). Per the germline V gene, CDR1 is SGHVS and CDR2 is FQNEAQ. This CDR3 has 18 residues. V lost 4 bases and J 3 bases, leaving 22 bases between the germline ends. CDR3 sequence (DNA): TGTGCCAGCAGCTCGTTCCGCGGGGGCACCGCGGACTACAATGAGCAGTTCTTC. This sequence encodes CASSSFRGGTADYNEQFF.